This TCR beta chain was identified in a study of beta chain features in type 1 diabetes. Study-level findings and limits: Type 1 diabetes patients had VDJ junctions that carried fewer insertions and more deletions. Type 1 diabetes patients had TCRB CDR3s that were shorter (moderately but significantly so) in all four CD4+ subsets.

As concerns this clone: Its antigen is unknown.

Since all of the isolated RNA was reverse transcribed, expressed TCRB transcripts were what got sequenced. Using immunoSEQ multiplex PCR, the repertoire was profiled, and TCRdb retains in-frame clones only, with some absent. The sample has a few hundred thousand clones; over 9% are singletons. The sample taken for sequencing was central memory CD4+ T cells from blood. The clonotype comes from a man aged 25 to 45 with type 1 diabetes.

The CDR3 sequence: CASRILRDGYNEQFF. The CDR3 coding sequence is TGCGCCAGCAGAATCCTCCGGGACGGCTACAATGAGCAGTTCTTC. V gene TRBV10-2 combines with J gene TRBJ2-1; D is possibly TRBD1 or TRBD2 (5 bases each). Germline CDR1 is WSHSY and CDR2 is SAAADI. This CDR3 contains 15 residues. V shed 6 bases and J shed 3 bases, with 15 bases lying between them.